This T cell receptor (beta chain) was profiled in a study of blood T cell repertoires in COVID-19. Produced via immunoSEQ multiplex PCR; TCRdb's table is partial and in-frame only. The top ten clones hold 1.2% of a sample with about 380,000 clones, around nine tenths of them seen once. What was sequenced was PBMCs or T cells enriched from blood (not recorded which). This clonotype was obtained from a woman aged 18-29 years who had recovered from COVID-19.

For the CDR3, the DNA is TGTGCCAGCAGCCACAGGGGGTCCTATGGCTACACCTTC. Translated, it gives CASSHRGSYGYTF. The chain uses TRBV7-8 and TRBJ1-2; TRBD1 agrees at 8 bases. V lost 5 bases, J lost 4 bases, and 3 bases stayed unmatched. CDR1 and CDR2 from the germline V gene are SGHVS and FQNEAQ. The CDR3 is made up of 13 amino acids. The complete variable domain, with remaining parts taken from reference TRBV7-8 and TRBJ1-2, reads GAGVSQSPRYKVAKRGQDVALRCDPISGHVSLFWYQQALGQGPEFLTYFQNEAQLDKSGLPSDRFFAERPEGSVSTLKIQRTQQEDSAVYLCASSHRGSYGYTFGSGTRLTVV.